This TCR beta chain was observed in a study of OX40 agonist ivuxolimab in advanced cancers. Study in general: The diagnoses of dose-escalation patients were hepatocellular carcinoma, melanoma, renal cell or head and neck cancer. Study-wide results and caveats: At 0.1 to 3.0 mg/kg and by week 6, CD4+ and CD8+ T cells in the blood had expanded clonally.

Points on this clone: Its matching antigen is unknown.

The CDR3 consists of 12 residues. The germline V gene encodes CDR1 SGHAT and CDR2 FQNNGV. With 4 bases removed from V and 7 bases from J, the gap between germline ends came to 10 bases. TCRdb keeps only in-frame clones here, not all; method: immunoSEQ multiplex PCR. Of 15,000 to 17,000 clones in the sample, 80% to 85% were seen once. The sequence was obtained from an adult with an advanced solid tumor such as melanoma, head and neck, liver or kidney cancer. Sequencing used CD4+ or CD8+ T cells sorted from blood, obtained in a trial of the OX40 agonist ivuxolimab. V gene TRBV11-2 combines with J gene TRBJ1-1, with D maybe TRBD1 (5 bases). CDR3 amino acids: CASSSMGREAFF. CDR3 in DNA: TGTGCCAGCAGCTCTATGGGGCGTGAAGCTTTCTTT.